Listed below are T cell receptor beta chains from one sample, sequenced in a study of T cells of healthy individuals. One entry per CDR3 protein results from TCRdb running MiXCR on the 5' RACE reads. The sample carries more than 85,000 distinct CDR3 sequences, approximately 18% recorded once. These receptors came from a human donor in good health. CDR3s leave out the opening cysteine and the closing phenylalanine or tryptophan.

v_gene: TRBV15; j_gene: TRBJ2-7; CDR3aa: ATSRDQGYEQY
v_gene: TRBV29-1; j_gene: TRBJ2-1; CDR3aa: SVVLAGGPSNEQF
v_gene: TRBV19; j_gene: TRBJ2-1; CDR3aa: ASSINPSSYFNEQF
v_gene: TRBV29-1; j_gene: TRBJ1-4; CDR3aa: SVLEGGKLF
v_gene: TRBV19; j_gene: TRBJ1-3; CDR3aa: ASSTSRGRNTIY
v_gene: TRBV4-3; j_gene: TRBJ2-5; CDR3aa: ASSQDPAGGPQETQY
v_gene: TRBV7-9; j_gene: TRBJ2-3; CDR3aa: ASSSGLAGVGDTQY
v_gene: TRBV20-1; j_gene: TRBJ1-1; CDR3aa: SARGGGAF
v_gene: TRBV12-3/TRBV12-4; j_gene: TRBJ2-1; CDR3aa: ASSFRIGVSYNEQF
v_gene: TRBV28; j_gene: TRBJ2-7; CDR3aa: ASRGPAALQY
v_gene: TRBV6-1; j_gene: TRBJ2-3; CDR3aa: ASSEDSGRGPDTQY
v_gene: TRBV20-1; j_gene: TRBJ2-5; CDR3aa: SASLLAGGETQY
v_gene: TRBV5-1; j_gene: TRBJ1-2; CDR3aa: ASSPSGTDYGYT
v_gene: TRBV5-1; j_gene: TRBJ1-4; CDR3aa: ASSLGRVRGKLF
v_gene: TRBV29-1; j_gene: TRBJ2-3; CDR3aa: SVRTGGSTDTQY
v_gene: TRBV10-3; j_gene: TRBJ1-1; CDR3aa: AITDQGKAF
v_gene: TRBV10-3; j_gene: TRBJ1-5; CDR3aa: AISEVRMISQPQH
v_gene: TRBV20-1; j_gene: TRBJ1-1; CDR3aa: SAGPGGDDTEAF
v_gene: TRBV20-1; j_gene: TRBJ2-7; CDR3aa: SARREHSEYEQY
v_gene: TRBV7-3; j_gene: TRBJ2-7; CDR3aa: ASSLSAGVYEQY
v_gene: TRBV12-2; j_gene: TRBJ2-4; CDR3aa: ASRPWGGSGLKNIQY
v_gene: TRBV6-1; j_gene: TRBJ2-7; CDR3aa: ATRDNSYEQY
v_gene: TRBV3-1; j_gene: TRBJ2-7; CDR3aa: ASSQRGANYEQY
v_gene: TRBV7-2; j_gene: TRBJ2-1; CDR3aa: ASSLADSLHEQF
v_gene: TRBV6-6; j_gene: TRBJ1-1; CDR3aa: ASSYYPGLMELNTEAF
v_gene: TRBV13; j_gene: TRBJ2-7; CDR3aa: ASGRTTREDEQY
v_gene: TRBV7-8; j_gene: TRBJ1-1; CDR3aa: ASSSSDTTLRGEAF
v_gene: TRBV3-1; j_gene: TRBJ2-3; CDR3aa: ASSLRGLAGGRGSTDTQY
v_gene: TRBV11-1; j_gene: TRBJ2-3; CDR3aa: ASSFTGQDTDTQY
v_gene: TRBV18; j_gene: TRBJ2-7; CDR3aa: ASSPQGGPGPEY
v_gene: TRBV5-1; j_gene: TRBJ1-3; CDR3aa: ASSPGNSGNTIY
v_gene: TRBV20-1; j_gene: TRBJ2-2; CDR3aa: SASARIGMANTGELF
v_gene: TRBV6-2/TRBV6-3; j_gene: TRBJ1-1; CDR3aa: ASSYPGLTNTEAF
v_gene: TRBV6-2/TRBV6-3; j_gene: TRBJ2-7; CDR3aa: ASGDGRIYEQY
v_gene: TRBV20-1; j_gene: TRBJ2-1; CDR3aa: SAIRNEQF
v_gene: TRBV11-2; j_gene: TRBJ2-2; CDR3aa: ASSLVWTGELF
v_gene: TRBV7-9; j_gene: TRBJ1-1; CDR3aa: ASTGGGNTEAF
v_gene: TRBV7-9; j_gene: TRBJ2-1; CDR3aa: ASSFGSGGPNEQF
v_gene: TRBV5-1; j_gene: TRBJ1-1; CDR3aa: ASSLYGGSTEAF
v_gene: TRBV20-1; j_gene: TRBJ2-3; CDR3aa: SARAEEDTQY
v_gene: TRBV3-1; j_gene: TRBJ2-3; CDR3aa: ASSQTAVTDTQY
v_gene: TRBV7-6; j_gene: TRBJ2-7; CDR3aa: ASSLRPGVEQY
v_gene: TRBV5-8; j_gene: TRBJ2-1; CDR3aa: ASSLKSGAAYNEQF
v_gene: TRBV28; j_gene: TRBJ2-7; CDR3aa: ASSFWGANYEQY
v_gene: TRBV2; j_gene: TRBJ1-5; CDR3aa: ASRGDSNQPQH
v_gene: TRBV30; j_gene: TRBJ1-6; CDR3aa: AWSAGQASVALH
v_gene: TRBV4-3; j_gene: TRBJ2-1; CDR3aa: ASSSRTPYNEQF
v_gene: TRBV10-3; j_gene: TRBJ2-1; CDR3aa: AIKQAGTLYVEQF
v_gene: TRBV20-1; j_gene: TRBJ1-2; CDR3aa: STRSNYGYT
v_gene: TRBV5-1; j_gene: TRBJ2-4; CDR3aa: ASSYGPSGIQY
v_gene: TRBV7-2; j_gene: TRBJ1-2; CDR3aa: ASSLGALEGINYGYT
v_gene: TRBV5-1; j_gene: TRBJ2-2; CDR3aa: ASSLQGLNTGELF
v_gene: TRBV9; j_gene: TRBJ1-1; CDR3aa: ASSNGTANTEAF
v_gene: TRBV4-1; j_gene: TRBJ2-1; CDR3aa: ASSQVGTRIVDEQF
v_gene: TRBV27; j_gene: TRBJ1-5; CDR3aa: ASSSHRGQPQH
v_gene: TRBV7-3; j_gene: TRBJ1-2; CDR3aa: ASSQDRGPFYGYT
v_gene: TRBV20-1; j_gene: TRBJ2-2; CDR3aa: SARDWESTGELF
v_gene: TRBV3-1; j_gene: TRBJ2-7; CDR3aa: ASSPGSLKQY
v_gene: TRBV29-1; j_gene: TRBJ2-3; CDR3aa: SVVEGPPAQY